These T cell receptor beta chains were read from a single sample in a study of control samples from healthy donors and cancer patients. Sequenced by immunoSEQ multiplex PCR; TCRdb stores in-frame clones only, minus some. The sample has around 64,000 clones; roughly 87% are singletons. Source material: PBMCs. Every receptor here comes from a man aged 55 to 70 with colorectal cancer. Both conserved end residues are trimmed from each CDR3. A D gene is named only where the DNA matches it firmly.

TRBD1	12	TRBV10-3	AISETGGTYEQY
NA	12	TRBV7-2	ASSLQRGFYEQY
NA	15	TRBV5-1	ASSLAQGRIQNAEAF
NA	13	TRBV28	ASSSEGSGSGELF
TRBD1	13	TRBV5-6	ASSHRGTGVDEAF
NA	13	TRBV19	ASSIGGSLAGELF
NA	14	TRBV4-2	ASSQEGLAYTGELF
TRBD1	12	TRBV7-8	ASSLKGQPYEQY
TRBD2	11	TRBV7-2	ASSGRGGDTQY
NA	12	TRBV19	ASSMGGSSYEQY
NA	14	TRBV7-2	ASSLNGLRVAGELF